The source of this TCR beta chain is a study of cytomegalovirus exposure and HLA in healthy donors. Healthy individuals who donated bone marrow served as the donors. The PCR had 60 Vbeta and 13 Jbeta primers. Assay: immunoSEQ multiplex PCR; the TCRdb copy retains only in-frame clones and omits some. The sample holds 63,000 or so clones, approximately 79% seen once. This clone was seen once. Antigen specificity is unknown. The junction departs from germline at one end; a sequencing error may be responsible. Notes on the study in general: Rarity characterized most TCR sequences, yet some public TCRs appeared in many donors.

The sequenced sample consisted of PBMCs. The sequence was obtained from a woman aged 25 to 39 in good health and CMV-seronegative.

CDR3 nucleotides: TGTTCCAGCAGCCACCCCGCGGGGGGGGCCCACACCGGGGAGCTGTTTTTT. Encoded protein: CSSSHPAGGAHTGELFF. The rearrangement joins TRBV7-9 to TRBJ2-2; 9 bases line up with TRBD2. CDR3 length: 17 residues. Germline-derived CDR1 and CDR2 are SEHNR and FQNEAQ (reference sequence).